The clone carrying this T cell receptor beta chain was counted many times. As yet, its antigen is unknown. The data were taken from a study of Graves' ophthalmopathy and Graves' hyperthyroidism. Background on the study: Ahead of any treatment, peripheral blood was obtained at the initial diagnosis. Overall study findings and caveats: As the model predicted ophthalmopathy progression, it achieved a sensitivity of 70.59% and a specificity of about 72%.

Amplification of the TCR beta CDR3 regions used RNA transcripts (as template). The workflow started with a first-round RT-PCR run with HTBI primers and then moved on to a second-round multiplex PCR. TCRdb called the multiplex PCR reads again in MiXCR, with one record for every CDR3 protein. This sample has about 210,000 distinct CDR3 sequences, with 29% found just once. Other autoimmune diseases, uncontrolled infections, pregnancy or lactation led to the exclusion of patients. The PBMCs originated from more than 8 ml of fresh peripheral blood. The sequencing input was peripheral blood. This TCR derives from a man aged 50-60 years with Graves' ophthalmopathy.

The CDR3 DNA reads TGTGCCAGCAGTTTGGTCGCCGGCGGTACTAACTATGGCTACACCTTC. Translating it yields CASSLVAGGTNYGYTF. V usage is TRBV12-3 or TRBV12-4 and J usage is TRBJ1-2; D is ambiguous. V gave up 3 bases and J gave up 0 bases, with 14 bases separating them. CDR3 size: 16 residues.